Presented here are 9 T cell receptor beta chains from one specimen sequenced in a study of cytomegalovirus exposure and HLA in healthy donors (dated 2017 in TCRdb). Receptors were amplified or captured by the immunoSEQ multiplex PCR assay. A mixture of 60 forward primers for TCR Vbeta segments and 13 reverse primers for TCR Jbeta segments was used in the multiplex PCR. TCRdb obtained this table from immuneACCESS and retained in-frame rearrangements with V and J assigned. These tables miss some clones; where compared with another copy, unresolved V genes account for less than half of the shortfall, and the remainder is unexplained. In all, the sample holds about 140,000 clones, and over 60% of those were seen once. Roughly 1.2% of the sample comes from the top ten. Sequencing used PBMCs. The receptors shown here come from a male donor in good health and CMV-seropositive.

The genes are TRBV7-9 and TRBJ2-7, with 7 nucleotides matching TRBD2. From germline, CDR1 is SEHNR and CDR2 FQNEAQ (reference sequence). The CDR3 covers 15 residues. V lost 10 bases, J lost 0 bases, and 12 bases stayed unmatched. The CDR3, as DNA: TGTGCCACCCCTCCCCCGCTAGCGGACTCCTACGAGCAGTACTTC. The encoded protein is CATPPPLADSYEQYF.

This chain connects TRBV9 to TRBJ1-5; D remains ambiguous. Germline CDR1 is SGDLS and CDR2 is YYNGEE. With 4 bases removed from V and 0 bases from J, the gap between germline ends came to 11 bases. The CDR3 runs to 15 residues. DNA for the CDR3: TGTGCCAGCAGCCCTCAACTACCTAGCAATCAGCCCCAGCATTTT. Translated, it gives CASSPQLPSNQPQHF.

The chain recombines TRBV6-5 with TRBJ1-5; no definite D call. Germline CDR1 reads MNHEY; CDR2 reads SVGAGI. The CDR3 has 15 amino acids. With 6 bases removed from V and 2 bases from J, the gap between germline ends came to 14 bases. Here the CDR3 DNA reads TGTGCCAGCAGGTTCCAGAAGATTGGCAATCAGCCCCAGCATTTT. Residues: CASRFQKIGNQPQHF.

The rearrangement links TRBV19 to TRBJ2-5; TRBD2 is a possible D gene (6 bases). This CDR3 contains 15 residues. Trimming stripped 3 bases from V and 1 base from J, with 12 bases between. CDR1 is LNHDA, CDR2 SQIVND, per germline (reference sequence). In DNA form, the CDR3 reads TGTGCCAGTAGTATGCGGGGAAGAAGCCAAGAGACCCAGTACTTC. Its translation is CASSMRGRSQETQYF.

The CDR3, as DNA: TGCGCCAGCAGCTCCTTGGGGTCCGGGGAATCGAAAGAGACCCAGTACTTC. The encoded protein is CASSSLGSGESKETQYF. The chain has TRBV4-1 and TRBJ2-5, with D maybe TRBD2 (5 bases). Germline assignment: CDR1 MGHRA and CDR2 YSYEKL. Trimming cost V 5 bases and J 3 bases, with 22 bases left between them. The CDR3 length is 17 residues.

This clone has more than one count but fewer than ten. This chain joins TRBV27 and TRBJ2-2; no reliable D call. The germline CDR1 and CDR2 sequences are MNHEY and SMNVEV (reference sequence). The CDR3 is 14 residues long. Trimming cost V 2 bases and J 7 bases, with 11 bases left between them. For the CDR3, the DNA is TGTGCCAGCAGTTTAAGTCCCTCAGGCGGGGAGCTGTTTTTT. It specifies CASSLSPSGGELFF.

The gene calls are TRBV4-1 and TRBJ2-1; tentative D call: TRBD2 (6 bases). V lost 5 bases to trimming and J lost 0 bases, with 17 bases between them. This CDR3 is 17 amino acids long. CDR1 and CDR2 from the germline V gene are MGHRA and YSYEKL. Here the CDR3 reads CASSGFRRGSSYNEQFF. The DNA of the CDR3 is TGCGCCAGCAGCGGGTTCAGGCGGGGAAGCTCCTACAATGAGCAGTTCTTC.

This chain uses TRBV7-3 with TRBJ1-1, with D tentatively TRBD1 (6 bases). The CDR3 covers 14 residues. Germline V gene lookup returns CDR1 SGHTA and CDR2 FQGTGA. V dropped 2 bases and J dropped 4 bases, with 11 bases sitting between them. CDR3 sequence reads: CASSLGGWGTEAFF. CDR3 DNA sequence: TGTGCCAGCAGCTTAGGGGGCTGGGGCACTGAAGCTTTCTTT.

The chain combines TRBV28 with TRBJ1-5, with TRBD1 identical over 7 bases. Per germline, CDR1 MDHEN and CDR2 SYDVKM. The CDR3 extends over 13 amino acids. With 8 bases clipped from V and 4 bases from J, the junction kept 5 bases outside the gene matches. The CDR3 loop reads CASQGDSNQPQHF. In DNA form, the CDR3 reads TGTGCCAGCCAAGGGGACAGTAATCAGCCCCAGCATTTT.